The 5 T cell receptor beta chains below all came from one sample that was sequenced in a study of persistence of HIV-infected CD4 T cells. This was the immunoSEQ version 4 assay in survey mode. This table comes from immunoSEQ multiplex PCR, and its TCRdb copy is limited to in-frame clones, with some not included. Counted here are fewer than 40,000 clones, 70% occurring once; the ten biggest clones make up more than 1.2%. Which antigens these TCRs recognize remains unknown. An overlapping HIV-1 Gag peptide pool stimulated these cells at about 1 ug/peptide/mL. Responding CD4+ T cells were sorted by upregulation of both CD40 ligand and CD69. The input for sequencing was CD4+ T cells sorted from PBMCs after 18-hour stimulation, taken from a patient who received antiretroviral therapy. All receptors derive from an adult man with HIV who was CMV-seropositive.

Only a few counts were recorded for this clone. The chain couples TRBV3-1 (or the pseudogene TRBV3-2) to TRBJ2-6; D perhaps matches TRBD2 (5 bases). Trimming stripped 1 base from V and 0 bases from J, with 13 bases between. Germline assignment: CDR1 LGHDT and CDR2 YNNKEL (reference sequence). The CDR3 has 18 residues. CDR3 coding DNA: TGTGCCAGCAGCCAAGCGGAACCGCGGGCCTCTGGGGCCAACGTCCTGACTTTC. It encodes CASSQAEPRASGANVLTF.

The rearrangement joins TRBV5-5 to TRBJ1-2; D might be TRBD1 (5 bases). The CDR3 is 15 residues long. The V gene lost 3 bases and the J gene lost 8 bases, with 20 bases spanning the gap. Looked up from germline, CDR1 is SGHKS and CDR2 is YYEKEE (reference sequence). The CDR3 spells CASSSIGTGGRGYTF. As DNA, the CDR3 is TGTGCCAGCAGCTCGATTGGCACCGGGGGAAGGGGCTACACCTTC. The variable domain in full, with the rest retrieved from reference TRBV5-5 and TRBJ1-2, is DAGVTQSPTHLIKTRGQQVTLRCSPISGHKSVSWYQQVLGQGPQFIFQYYEKEERGRGNFPDRFSARQFPNYSSELNVNALLLGDSALYLCASSSIGTGGRGYTFGSGTRLTVV.

The chain carries TRBV19 and TRBJ1-5; maybe TRBD1 (6 bases). CDR1 is LNHDA, CDR2 SQIVND, per germline (reference sequence). The CDR3 length is 15 residues. Trimming left V 8 bases short and J 4 bases short, with 18 bases between. This CDR3 is CASSPGDTRNQPQHF. The CDR3 DNA reads TGTGCCAGTTCCCCCGGGGACACCAGGAATCAGCCCCAGCATTTT.

The chain employs TRBV3-1 (or the pseudogene TRBV3-2) and TRBJ1-2, with D possibly TRBD1 on 5 matching bases. Trimming left V 5 bases short and J 5 bases short, with 12 bases between. Germline V gene lookup returns CDR1 LGHDT and CDR2 YNNKEL (reference sequence). This CDR3 contains 13 residues. CDR3 loop: CASSLDIRYGYTF. For the CDR3, the DNA is TGTGCCAGCAGCTTGGACATTAGGTATGGCTACACCTTC.

V gene TRBV6-5 combines with J gene TRBJ2-3, with D possibly matching TRBD2 (5 bases). Germline V gives CDR1 MNHEY, CDR2 SVGAGI. This CDR3 region has 13 residues. V lost 7 bases and J lost 3, with 11 bases in between. The CDR3, as DNA: TGTGCCAGCATTAACCCGGGAACAGATACGCAGTATTTT. Translating it yields CASINPGTDTQYF.